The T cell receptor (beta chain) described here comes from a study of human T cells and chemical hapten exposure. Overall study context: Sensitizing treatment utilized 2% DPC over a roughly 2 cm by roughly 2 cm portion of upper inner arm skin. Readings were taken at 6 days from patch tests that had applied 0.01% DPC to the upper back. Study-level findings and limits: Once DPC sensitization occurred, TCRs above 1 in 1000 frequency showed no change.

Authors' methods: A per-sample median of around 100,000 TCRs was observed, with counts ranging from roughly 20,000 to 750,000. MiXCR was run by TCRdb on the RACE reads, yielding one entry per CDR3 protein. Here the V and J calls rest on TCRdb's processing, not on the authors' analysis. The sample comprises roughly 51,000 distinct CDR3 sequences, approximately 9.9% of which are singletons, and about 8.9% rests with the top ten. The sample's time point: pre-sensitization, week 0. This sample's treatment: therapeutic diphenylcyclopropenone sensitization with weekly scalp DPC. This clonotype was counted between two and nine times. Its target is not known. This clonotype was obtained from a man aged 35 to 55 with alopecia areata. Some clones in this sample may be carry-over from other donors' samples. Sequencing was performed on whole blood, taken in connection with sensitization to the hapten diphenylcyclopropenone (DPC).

CDR3 region: CASQDPSSYNEQFF. As DNA, the CDR3 is TGTGCCAGCCAAGACCCCAGCTCCTACAATGAGCAGTTCTTC. This sequence joins TRBV2 and TRBJ2-1; D unclear. This CDR3 region has 14 residues. The V end lost 8 bases, the J end lost 0 bases, and 11 bases lay between the germline ends. Germline lookup yields CDR1 SNHLY and CDR2 FYNNEI.